This entry concerns a single T cell receptor beta chain. Its antigen is still unknown. The record has no base qualities; no much larger clone is one base away. The sample belongs to a study of cytomegalovirus exposure and HLA in healthy donors (dated by TCRdb to 2016 to 2017). Notes on the research overall: An earlier analysis of several hundred of the donors reported more than 250 Gb of sequence data and 120 million or so unique TCR beta sequences from about 200 million T cells. Four or five DR-DQ haplotypes were handled as single units for association and clustering, since linkage in the cohort was strong. The study aimed to test whether cataloging public T cell receptors could reveal signatures of past pathogen exposure. An earlier analysis of some 600 of the donors applied high-throughput TCR beta sequencing to assess whether each TCR beta V gene segment acted as functional or pseudogenic. Rather than using new phenotypic data, the later analysis identified candidate immune exposures from TCR beta sequences and from how often those sequences occurred across donors. An early release covering 550 to 650 HLA-typed donors comprised about 320 gigabases of sequencing data and approximately 85 million unique TCR sequences. Besides the first cohort of 666 subjects, a separate validation cohort made up of over 95 different subjects was used. A later analysis re-examined previously published TCR beta repertoires from more than 600 donors and added high-resolution HLA genotyping to investigate patterns of TCR occurrence. Using immunosequencing, the study profiled T cell repertoires from around 670 subjects and related those repertoires to cytomegalovirus serostatus. Across around 400 genotyped donors of the cohort, an average of approximately 220,000 unique TCR beta nucleotide sequences per donor were sequenced, and roughly 17% of those sequences were non-productive. Of the 398 genotyped donors, 75% to 85% were placed in the genetic ancestry cluster associated with self-reported Caucasian donors. Donor age, sex, ethnicity and CMV serostatus were compiled alongside the repertoire data. Typing coverage varied by locus: roughly 620-640 donors for A, B, C, DRB1 and DQB1; 500 to 550 for DQA1; over 600 for DPA1; more than 450 for DPB1. To predict cytomegalovirus infection status, the study combined high-throughput TCR immunosequencing, statistical association of individual TCRs with disease status, and machine learning. Every repertoire in the discovery cohort had been generated on one and the same sequencing platform. Genome-wide SNP genotypes for about 60% of the roughly 670 donors were used in a later genetic analysis, which treated that subset as a discovery cohort. HLA typing included class I and class II loci at four-digit resolution.

The cohort was made up of approximately 670 healthy bone marrow donors. At the time of sampling, all cohort members were nominally healthy, though unrecorded immune exposures were likely present. The donor was CMV seronegative and belonged to the group of around 400 seronegative cohort members. Each donor provided a peripheral blood sample, and peripheral blood mononuclear cells were used for TCR beta sequencing. Genomic DNA extraction from the blood cell samples was performed with the Qiagen DNeasy Blood Extraction Kit. Study-wide findings and limitations: In a later analysis, several top co-occurrence clusters were reported to appear linked to parvovirus B19, influenza, CMV and Epstein-Barr virus. The authors suggested that the approach could potentially be generalized to other disease states and immunological phenotypes. Presence/absence analyses assumed roughly uniform sequencing depth across donors, an assumption that may not hold. Compared with the approximately 710-donor mean, donors in an Asian-associated ancestry cluster had fewer N-insertions in productive TCRs, according to a later genetic analysis. For the cohort, immune exposure information was limited to CMV serostatus. In the study, approximately 150 TCR beta chains were listed as associated with cytomegalovirus. The classifier was reported to diagnose cytomegalovirus status with high specificity and sensitivity in both the original cohort and the validation cohort. A later analysis found that TCR association rates varied across HLA loci, with DRB1 alleles showing the most associated TCRs and HLA-C alleles the fewest. A cluster of highly shared sequence variants was judged likely to represent a technical artifact of the sequencing pipeline. Most TCR sequences were seen in very few donors, while some public TCRs were found in many individuals. This cohort had only TCR beta chains sequenced, and the lack of alpha or paired-chain data limited which features could be detected. In a later genetic analysis, a missense DCLRE1C variant was associated with V-gene and J-gene trimming of TCR beta chains, and the association was replicated in an independent cohort. At a false discovery rate of 0.05, a later analysis linked around 15,000 TCR beta sequences to specific HLA alleles. Most CMV-associated TCR beta chains appeared to be HLA-restricted in a later analysis, and the HLA associations seemed to be driven largely by CMV exposure. Because some donors lacked HLA typing at each locus, the association tests relied only on the typed subset. Because counts were too low, more than 15 rarely observed V segments, including chromosome 9 orphons, were excluded from the earlier analysis of 587 of the donors. An earlier analysis of around 540 of the donors showed that most TCR beta V segments appeared in productive rearrangements either about 87% or about 30% of the time, which broadly matched IMGT annotations. Three of the identified cytomegalovirus-associated TCR beta chains were confirmed in vitro to be specific for cytomegalovirus antigens. Linkage disequilibrium might explain the correlated functional status among segregating V segments, but an unknown experimental factor could not be ruled out. A later analysis found that HLA-associated TCR beta chains were more clonally expanded and had lower generation probabilities than equally common non-associated chains. A further reported finding was that TCR beta sequences accurately predicted the HLA-A and HLA-B alleles for most subjects in the first cohort. Assigning TCR associations to individual alleles was difficult when HLA alleles, especially DR and DQ, strongly co-occurred.

Libraries were made using the immunoSEQ multiplex PCR assay. The multiplex PCR relied on a mix of 60 forward primers for TCR Vbeta segments and 13 reverse primers for TCR Jbeta segments. The CDR3 region of rearranged TCR beta genes was amplified from genomic DNA with a multiplex PCR assay. On the Illumina HiSeq System, the amplified TCR beta libraries were sequenced as 87-base-pair reads. Per the source publication's procedure: In a later analysis, some 80 million unique TCR beta chains were counted across the 690 or so repertoires, and roughly 10 million of these chains were shared by at least two donors. A nearest-neighbor algorithm error-corrected the raw reads and collapsed the reads into unique sequences, merging closely related sequences to remove PCR and sequencing errors. Alignment of CDR3 sequences to IMGT reference sequences was used to assign V, D and J gene segments. For a sequence to be retained, a match of at least six nucleotides to both a V gene segment and a J gene segment was required. Rearrangements were classified as productive when the CDR3 lacked stop codons and remained in frame with V and J, and all other rearrangements were classified as non-productive. CDR3 was defined by IMGT convention, running from the second conserved V-encoded cysteine to the conserved J-encoded phenylalanine. The earlier analysis of roughly 590 of the donors excluded sequences that lacked an unambiguous match to a single V gene segment. In an earlier analysis of about 590 of the donors, a V segment was called functional when productive rearrangements were above 56.7%, and segregating when the standard deviation between donors exceeded 5%. A statistical classification framework was built to diagnose cytomegalovirus status from the catalog of TCR beta chain sequences. V and J gene assignment, in a later analysis, came from comparing TCR nucleotide sequences with IMGT/GENE-DB human TR gene sequences. Using the TCRdist pipeline, a later analysis assigned CDR3 sequences along with most-parsimonious VDJ recombination scenarios. In a later analysis, each TCR beta chain was defined by its CDR3 amino acid sequence together with its V-gene family, and reads without a unique V-gene family were excluded. A later analysis removed 550 to 650 highly shared, low-generation-probability nucleotide sequences to deal with suspected cross-contamination and a sequencing artifact. A later analysis calculated a clonal expansion index for each public chain from normalized within-repertoire ranks of inferred template counts. A later analysis computed generation probabilities with a VDJ recombination model fitted to out-of-frame rearrangements, and checked the results against IGoR. Hypergeometric tests were used in a later analysis to score TCR-TCR, TCR-HLA and TCR-CMV co-occurrence, with a repertoire-size bias correction applied to the TCR pairs. In a later analysis, false discovery rates were estimated by permuting HLA or CMV assignments 20 times. In a later analysis, co-occurring TCRs were grouped with DBSCAN, and TCRdist sequence similarity was added when clustering was performed within HLA-allele-positive subsets. Repertoires with fewer than 30,000 or more than 120,000 public chains, plus five repertoires with anomalous nucleotide sharing, were excluded from co-occurrence clustering. TCRdb took this table from immuneACCESS and kept in-frame rearrangements with V and J called. Such tables lack part of the clones; where checked against another copy, unresolved V genes explain under half of the gap, and the rest is unexplained. For V, J and clone size, that table is used; D and trimming come from the DNA. The sample data list roughly 110,000 clones, and around three quarters of these were observed just once. In total, the top ten clones hold more than 4% of the sample.

The TCR was taken from a male donor in good health and CMV-seronegative. Sequencing input: PBMCs.

The CDR3 region: CASSLAPYEQYF. The sequence in DNA is TGTGCCAGCAGCTTGGCTCCTTACGAGCAGTACTTC. Rearrangement joined TRBV5-4 to TRBJ2-7; confidence is insufficient to name the D gene. The germline V gene encodes CDR1 SGHNT and CDR2 YYREEE (reference sequence). From the cysteine up to the phenylalanine, the CDR3 has a length of 12 residues. Of the read, only the CDR3 DNA is kept; its 36 bases are in frame from base 1. The junction carries 5 bases between V and J, which are trimmed by 0 bases and 4 bases respectively.